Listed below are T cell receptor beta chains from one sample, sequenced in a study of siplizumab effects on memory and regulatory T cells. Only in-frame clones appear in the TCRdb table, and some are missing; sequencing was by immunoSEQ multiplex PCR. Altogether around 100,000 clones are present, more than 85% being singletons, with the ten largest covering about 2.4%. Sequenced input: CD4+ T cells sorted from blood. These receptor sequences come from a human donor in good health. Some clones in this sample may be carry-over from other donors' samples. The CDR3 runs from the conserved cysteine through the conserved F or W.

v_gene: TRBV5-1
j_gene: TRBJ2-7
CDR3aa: CASSLAGETISYEQYF

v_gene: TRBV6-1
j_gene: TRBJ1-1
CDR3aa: CASSEYRGRGTEAFF

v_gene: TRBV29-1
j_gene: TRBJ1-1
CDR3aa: CSVARGPANTEAFF

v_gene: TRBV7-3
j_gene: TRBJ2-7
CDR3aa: CASSSPRDYEQYF

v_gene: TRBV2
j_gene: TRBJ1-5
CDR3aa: CASSTDLNQPQHF

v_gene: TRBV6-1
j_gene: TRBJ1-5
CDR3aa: CASSEARVYSNQPQHF

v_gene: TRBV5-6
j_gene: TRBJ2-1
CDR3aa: CASSSGTGLYNEQFF

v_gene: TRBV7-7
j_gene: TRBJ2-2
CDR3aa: CASSLRAPGGPGELFF

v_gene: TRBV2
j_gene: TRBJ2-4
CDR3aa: CASLSGAGSNIQYF

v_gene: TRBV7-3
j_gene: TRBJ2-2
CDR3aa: CASSSGTANTGELFF

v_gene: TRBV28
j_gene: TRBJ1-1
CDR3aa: CASRSSGRPEAFF

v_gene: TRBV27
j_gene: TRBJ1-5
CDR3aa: CASSENRGSNQPQHF

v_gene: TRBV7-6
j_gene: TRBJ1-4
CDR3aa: CASSATGLGEKLFF

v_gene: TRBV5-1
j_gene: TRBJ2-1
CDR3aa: CASSWGSGGGKEQFF

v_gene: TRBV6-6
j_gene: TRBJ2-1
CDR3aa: CASRTSGSSYNEQFF

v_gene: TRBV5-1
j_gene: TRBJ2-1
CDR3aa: CASSEEGAYNEQFF

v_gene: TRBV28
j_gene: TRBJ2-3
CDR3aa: CASSSGGADTQYF